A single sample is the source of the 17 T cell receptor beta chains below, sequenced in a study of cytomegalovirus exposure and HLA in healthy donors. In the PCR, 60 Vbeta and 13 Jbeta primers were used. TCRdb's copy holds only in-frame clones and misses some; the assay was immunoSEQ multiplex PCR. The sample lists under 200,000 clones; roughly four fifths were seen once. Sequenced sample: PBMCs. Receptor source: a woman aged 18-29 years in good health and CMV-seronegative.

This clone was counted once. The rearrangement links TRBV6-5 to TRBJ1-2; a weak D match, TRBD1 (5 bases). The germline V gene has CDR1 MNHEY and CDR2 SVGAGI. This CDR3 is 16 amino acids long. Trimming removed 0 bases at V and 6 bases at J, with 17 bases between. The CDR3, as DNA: TGTGCCAGCAGTTACTCTGGTATGGCAGGAGGGGATGGCTACACCTTC. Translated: CASSYSGMAGGDGYTF.

The CDR3 DNA follows: TGTGCCAGCAGCCATCCGGCCCAAAAATGGAGTGGAAACATTCAGTACTTC. Translated: CASSHPAQKWSGNIQYF. This rearrangement joins TRBV7-9 to TRBJ2-4; D call uncertain. Germline assignment: CDR1 SEHNR and CDR2 FQNEAQ (reference sequence). The CDR3 runs 17 residues. The ends were cut back, 5 bases at V and 6 bases at J, with 23 bases in the middle.

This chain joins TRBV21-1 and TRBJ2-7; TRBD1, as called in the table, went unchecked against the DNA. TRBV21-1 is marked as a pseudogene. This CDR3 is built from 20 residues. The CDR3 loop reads CASSPQDRVTKRASFYEQYV. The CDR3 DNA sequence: TGTGCCAGCAGCCCCCAGGACAGAGTAACTAAAAGGGCATCATTCTACGAGCAGTACGTC.

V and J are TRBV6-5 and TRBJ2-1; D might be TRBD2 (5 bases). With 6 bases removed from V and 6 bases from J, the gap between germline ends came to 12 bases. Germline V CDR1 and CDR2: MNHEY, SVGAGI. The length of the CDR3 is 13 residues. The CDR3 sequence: CASSYDYPNEQFF. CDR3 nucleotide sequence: TGTGCCAGCAGCTATGACTACCCCAATGAGCAGTTCTTC.

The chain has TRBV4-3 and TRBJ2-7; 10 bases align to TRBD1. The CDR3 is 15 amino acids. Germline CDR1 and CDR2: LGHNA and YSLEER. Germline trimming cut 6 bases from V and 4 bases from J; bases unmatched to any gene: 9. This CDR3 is CASRTNRTGGYEQYV. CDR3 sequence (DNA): TGCGCCAGCAGAACAAACCGGACAGGGGGTTACGAGCAGTACGTC.

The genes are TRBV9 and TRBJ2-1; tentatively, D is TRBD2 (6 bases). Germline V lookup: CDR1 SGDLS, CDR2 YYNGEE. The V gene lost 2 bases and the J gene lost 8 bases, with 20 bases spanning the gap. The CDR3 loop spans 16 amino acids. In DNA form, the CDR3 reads TGTGCCAGCAGCGTCCGGGAGTCTACCGTACAACATGAGCAGTTCTTC. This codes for CASSVRESTVQHEQFF. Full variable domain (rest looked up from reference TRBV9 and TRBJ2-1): DSGVTQTPKHLITATGQRVTLRCSPRSGDLSVYWYQQSLDQGLQFLIQYYNGEERAKGNILERFSAQQFPDLHSELNLSSLELGDSALYFCASSVRESTVQHEQFFGPGTRLTVL.

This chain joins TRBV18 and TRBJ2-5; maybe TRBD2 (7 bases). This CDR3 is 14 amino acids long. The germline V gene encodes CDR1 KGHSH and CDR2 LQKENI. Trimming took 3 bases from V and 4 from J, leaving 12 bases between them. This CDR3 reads CASSPKGGGETQYF. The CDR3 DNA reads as TGTGCCAGCTCACCGAAAGGGGGGGGAGAGACCCAGTACTTC.

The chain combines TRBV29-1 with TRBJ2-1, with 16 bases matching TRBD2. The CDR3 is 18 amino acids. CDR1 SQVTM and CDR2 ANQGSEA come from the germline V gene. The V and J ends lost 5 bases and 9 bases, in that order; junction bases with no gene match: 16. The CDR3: CSVLNPLGLAGGLSEQFF. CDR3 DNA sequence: TGCAGCGTTTTAAATCCCTTGGGACTAGCGGGAGGGCTTAGTGAGCAGTTCTTC.

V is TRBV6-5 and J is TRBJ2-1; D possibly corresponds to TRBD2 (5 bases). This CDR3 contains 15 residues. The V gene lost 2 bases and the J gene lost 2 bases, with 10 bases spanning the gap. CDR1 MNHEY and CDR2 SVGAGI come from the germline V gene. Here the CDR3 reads CASSYLALAYNEQFF. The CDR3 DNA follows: TGTGCCAGCAGTTACCTAGCCCTAGCCTACAATGAGCAGTTCTTC.

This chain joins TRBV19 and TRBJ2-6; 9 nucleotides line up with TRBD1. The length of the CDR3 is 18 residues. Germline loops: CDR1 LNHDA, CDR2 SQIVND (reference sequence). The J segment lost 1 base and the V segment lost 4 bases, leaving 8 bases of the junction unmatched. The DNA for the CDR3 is TGTGCCAGTAGTACGCAAACAGGGGGCGCTTCTGGGGCCAACGTCCTGACTTTC. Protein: CASSTQTGGASGANVLTF.

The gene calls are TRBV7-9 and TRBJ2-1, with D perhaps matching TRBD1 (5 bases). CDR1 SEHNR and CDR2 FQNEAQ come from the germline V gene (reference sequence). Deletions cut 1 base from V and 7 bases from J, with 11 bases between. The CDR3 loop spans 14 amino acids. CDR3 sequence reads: CASSLGGRANEQFF. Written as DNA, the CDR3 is TGTGCCAGCAGCTTAGGGGGCAGGGCAAATGAGCAGTTCTTC.

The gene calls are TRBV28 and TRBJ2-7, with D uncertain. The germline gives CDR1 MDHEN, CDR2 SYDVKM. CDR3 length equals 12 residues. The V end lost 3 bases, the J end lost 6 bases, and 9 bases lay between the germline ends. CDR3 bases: TGTGCCAGCAGTTTGCGCGGTGTCGAGCAGTACTTC. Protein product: CASSLRGVEQYF.

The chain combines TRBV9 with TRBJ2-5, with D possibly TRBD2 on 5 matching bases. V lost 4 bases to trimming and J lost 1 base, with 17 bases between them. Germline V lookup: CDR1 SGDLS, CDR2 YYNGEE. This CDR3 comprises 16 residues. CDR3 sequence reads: CASSPSGGLVQETQYF. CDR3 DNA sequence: TGTGCCAGCAGCCCCAGCGGTGGGCTAGTCCAAGAGACCCAGTACTTC.

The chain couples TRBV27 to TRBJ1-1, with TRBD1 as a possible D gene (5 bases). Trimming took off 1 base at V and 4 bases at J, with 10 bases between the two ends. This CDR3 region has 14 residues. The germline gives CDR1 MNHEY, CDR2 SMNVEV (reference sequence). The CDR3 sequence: CASSLYQGVTEAFF. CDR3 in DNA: TGTGCCAGCAGTTTATACCAGGGTGTCACTGAAGCTTTCTTT.

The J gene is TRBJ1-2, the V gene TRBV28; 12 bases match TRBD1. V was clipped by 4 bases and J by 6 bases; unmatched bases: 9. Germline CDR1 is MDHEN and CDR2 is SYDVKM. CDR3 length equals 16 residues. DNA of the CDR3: TGTGCCAGCAGTTGGGATAAGGGGACAGGGGGCCATGGCTACACCTTC. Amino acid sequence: CASSWDKGTGGHGYTF.

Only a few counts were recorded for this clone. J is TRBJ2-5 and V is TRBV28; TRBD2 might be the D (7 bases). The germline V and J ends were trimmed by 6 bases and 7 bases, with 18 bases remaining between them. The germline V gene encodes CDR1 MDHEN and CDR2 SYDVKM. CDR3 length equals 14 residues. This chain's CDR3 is CASRRGGPEGTQYF. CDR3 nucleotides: TGTGCCAGCAGAAGGGGGGGGCCAGAGGGGACCCAGTACTTC.

The CDR3 sequence: CASSQPRTTYEQYV. Written as DNA, the CDR3 is TGTGCCAGCAGTCAACCCAGGACTACCTACGAGCAGTACGTC. This chain joins TRBV6-5 and TRBJ2-7; maybe TRBD2 (6 bases). V was clipped by 5 bases and J by 2 bases, with 13 bases between them. This CDR3 spans 14 amino acids. Germline loops: CDR1 MNHEY, CDR2 SVGAGI.